This passage covers 10 T cell receptor beta chains from one sample sequenced in a study of regulatory T cells in long-lasting Graves disease (dated by TCRdb to the early 2020s). The method was multiplex PCR. Sequenced using an Illumina HiSeq 4000. TCR beta libraries were built with iRepertoire HTBI primers and Arm-PCR amplification of CDR3 regions. In TCRdb, the public reads were trimmed at Q25 with fastp and aligned with MiXCR, with productive beta chains retained. Each CDR3 protein gets just one entry, which takes the most common genes and DNA from the rows behind it. This sample holds 600,000 to 650,000 distinct CDR3 sequences; 15% to 20% were observed only once. The ten largest clones represent 18% of the sample. The time point label on this specimen signifies: newly diagnosed GD, antithyroid drugs for less than 3 months. RNA was extracted from PBMCs in TRIzol for both TCR sequencing and RNA sequencing.

These data were likewise used in another study, on T cells in Graves' hyperthyroidism and ophthalmopathy.

The sample was peripheral blood mononuclear cells (PBMCs), taken at new diagnosis, from a patient treated with antithyroid drugs. The receptors were gathered from a young woman with Graves disease. Donor details come from another sample of the same person, matched by shared clones.

This clonotype was detected ten times or more. The chain joins TRBV18 to TRBJ1-1; D perhaps matches TRBD1 (6 bases). Trimming removed 2 bases from V and 6 bases from J, with 13 bases in between. The CDR3 spans 14 residues. Per germline, CDR1 KGHSH and CDR2 LQKENI. CDR3 protein: CASSPAQGSAEAFF. DNA for the CDR3: TGTGCCAGCTCACCAGCACAGGGATCGGCTGAAGCTTTCTTT. Drawing the rest from reference TRBV18 and TRBJ1-1, the complete variable domain is NAGVMQNPRHLVRRRGQEARLRCSPMKGHSHVYWYRQLPEEGLKFMVYLQKENIIDESGMPKERFSAEFPKEGPSILRIQQVVRGDSAAYFCASSPAQGSAEAFFGQGTRLTVV.

This clonotype was seen a few times. V is TRBV12-3 or TRBV12-4 and J is TRBJ2-1, with D maybe TRBD2 (6 bases). The CDR3 has 14 amino acids. The V gene lost 7 bases and the J gene lost 3 bases, with 13 bases spanning the gap. CDR3 sequence reads: CASTAGRDYNEQFF. CDR3 sequence (DNA): TGTGCCAGCACGGCGGGAAGGGACTACAATGAGCAGTTCTTC.

V gene TRBV28 combines with J gene TRBJ2-6; D is unclear. Between the trimmed V and J ends, which lost 4 bases and 0 bases, there was a span of 7 bases. Germline-derived CDR1 and CDR2 are MDHEN and SYDVKM. The CDR3 runs to 15 residues. The CDR3 DNA follows: TGTGCCAGCAGTTACGTACCCTCTGGGGCCAACGTCCTGACTTTC. Amino acid sequence: CASSYVPSGANVLTF.

This clonotype was counted at least ten times. The rearrangement joins TRBV2 to TRBJ2-3, with D possibly TRBD1 on 6 matching bases. CDR1 and CDR2 (germline): SNHLY, FYNNEI. The V and J ends lost 3 bases and 1 base respectively, with 11 bases between them. CDR3 length: 15 amino acids. The CDR3 spells CASSEGASRTDTQYF. DNA of the CDR3: TGTGCCAGCAGTGAGGGGGCTAGTCGCACAGATACGCAGTATTTT.

In this sample, this clonotype turned up many times. V and J are TRBV28 and TRBJ1-2; 8 nucleotides line up with TRBD1. The V segment lost 1 base and the J segment 4 bases; nucleotides outside the gene matches: 17. The CDR3 has 19 amino acids. Germline V gene sequence: CDR1 MDHEN, CDR2 SYDVKM. In nucleotides, the CDR3 is TGTGCCAGCAGTTTATTAGCCCCAAGACAGGGGACCATAAGCTATGGCTACACCTTC. This translates into CASSLLAPRQGTISYGYTF.

At least ten counts were recorded for this clonotype. This sequence joins TRBV2 and TRBJ2-3; the D is unclear. The V end was cut by 2 bases, the J end by 0 bases, with 12 bases between. Germline values: CDR1 SNHLY, CDR2 FYNNEI. The length of the CDR3 is 16 residues. CDR3 sequence (DNA): TGTGCCAGCAGTGAAAAAGGTATCAGGAGCACAGATACGCAGTATTTT. It is translated as CASSEKGIRSTDTQYF. Looking up the rest from reference TRBV2 and TRBJ2-3 gives the full variable domain: EPEVTQTPSHQVTQMGQEVILRCVPISNHLYFYWYRQILGQKVEFLVSFYNNEISEKSEIFDDQFSVERPDGSNFTLKIRSTKLEDSAMYFCASSEKGIRSTDTQYFGPGTRLTVL.

The chain employs TRBV6-1 and TRBJ2-1, with 13 bases identical to TRBD2. Trimming took 5 bases from V and 3 from J; bases not matched to a gene: 4. The CDR3 is made up of 16 amino acids. Germline loops: CDR1 MNHNS, CDR2 SASEGT. Here the CDR3 reads CASSWTSGSLYNEQFF. DNA for the CDR3: TGTGCCAGCAGTTGGACTAGCGGGAGTCTCTACAATGAGCAGTTCTTC.

The rearrangement uses TRBV28 and TRBJ2-4; D might be TRBD2 (7 bases). Germline CDR1 MDHEN, CDR2 SYDVKM. V lost 6 bases and J lost 8, with 23 bases in between. This CDR3 is built from 16 residues. The CDR3 sequence is CASRSIRRGAVDIQYF. In nucleotides, the CDR3 is TGTGCCAGCAGATCCATTCGACGGGGGGCTGTGGACATTCAGTACTTC.

V is TRBV11-2 and J is TRBJ2-3; D is unclear. The V gene's germline CDR1 is SGHAT and CDR2 FQNNGV. The V gene lost 0 bases and the J gene lost 4 bases, with 14 bases spanning the gap. This CDR3 has 16 residues. The CDR3 region is CASSLEDPVAPDTQYF. Written as DNA, the CDR3 is TGTGCCAGCAGCTTAGAGGACCCTGTGGCCCCAGATACGCAGTATTTT.

This clonotype appeared many times. V and J are TRBV11-1 and TRBJ2-1; D possibly uses TRBD1 or TRBD2 (6 bases each). The V gene lost 6 bases and the J gene lost 4 bases, with 19 bases spanning the gap. Germline CDR1 and CDR2: SGHAT and FQDESV (reference sequence). CDR3 length equals 16 residues. Here the CDR3 DNA reads TGTGCCAGCAGTAGGGGACTTAGCGACAGGTACAATGAGCAGTTCTTC. It translates to CASSRGLSDRYNEQFF.